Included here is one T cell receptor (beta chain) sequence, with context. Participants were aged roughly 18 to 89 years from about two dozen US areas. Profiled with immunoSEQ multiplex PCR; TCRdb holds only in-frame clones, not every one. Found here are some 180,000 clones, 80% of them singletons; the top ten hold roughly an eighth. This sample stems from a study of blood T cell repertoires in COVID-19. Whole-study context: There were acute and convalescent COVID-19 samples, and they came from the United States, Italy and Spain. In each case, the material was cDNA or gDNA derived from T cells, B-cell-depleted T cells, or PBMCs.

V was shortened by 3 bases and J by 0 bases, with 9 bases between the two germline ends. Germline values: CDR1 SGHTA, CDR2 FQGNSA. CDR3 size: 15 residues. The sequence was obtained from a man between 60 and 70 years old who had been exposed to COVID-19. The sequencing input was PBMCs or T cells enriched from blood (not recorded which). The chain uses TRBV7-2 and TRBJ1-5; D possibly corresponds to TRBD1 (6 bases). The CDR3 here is CASSFLQGSNQPQHF. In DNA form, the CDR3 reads TGTGCCAGCAGCTTTTTACAGGGTAGCAATCAGCCCCAGCATTTT. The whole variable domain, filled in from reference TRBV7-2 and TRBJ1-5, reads GAGVSQSPSNKVTEKGKDVELRCDPISGHTALYWYRQSLGQGLEFLIYFQGNSAPDKSGLPSDRFSAERTGGSVSTLTIQRTQQEDSAVYLCASSFLQGSNQPQHFGDGTRLSIL.